This T cell receptor beta chain was recorded in a study of blood T cells in healthy people across ages. A second PCR of roughly 6 to 12 cycles used a sample-barcoded 5' primer and a J-beta primer mix. TCRdb independently ran MiXCR on the 5' RACE reads; one entry per CDR3 protein. Among about 690,000 distinct CDR3 sequences listed, 35% to 50% were seen once. This clonotype appeared a few times. The CDR3 spans 14 residues. Germline V lookup: CDR1 SGHTA, CDR2 FQGNSA. V lost 5 bases and J lost 5, with 15 bases in between. This receptor was identified in a man aged 80 or over in good health. The sample was blood. This sequence joins TRBV7-2 and TRBJ2-5, with TRBD1 as a possible D gene (5 bases). The CDR3 DNA reads as TGTGCCAGCAGCCCCGACCTCAAGGGGGAGACCCAGTACTTC. This encodes CASSPDLKGETQYF.